This TCR beta chain is from a study of identical twins. This clonotype was seen more than once but under ten times. After template switching added a universal primer site, the resulting cDNA carried unique molecular identifiers. One entry per CDR3 protein, called by TCRdb with MiXCR from the 5' RACE reads. Of 300,000 to 400,000 distinct CDR3 sequences listed, 7% to 9.5% are singletons. The CDR3 is 14 amino acids. V dropped 3 bases and J dropped 3; count of bases not matched to a gene: 5. Germline CDR1 is SEHNR and CDR2 is FQNEAQ (reference sequence). The clonotype comes from a woman aged 45 to 65 in good health. The sample was naive T cells sorted from blood. The rearrangement uses TRBV7-9 and TRBJ2-7; TRBD2 matches at 7 bases. The CDR3 bases are TGTGCCAGCAGCTTCACTAGCGTCGGCTACGAGCAGTACTTC. It specifies CASSFTSVGYEQYF.